These 18 T cell receptor beta chains were all obtained from the same sample, sequenced in a study of T cells in Graves' hyperthyroidism and ophthalmopathy. What was amplified from RNA transcripts were TCR beta CDR3 regions. The TCR CDR3 first-round RT-PCR relied on the HTBI primer set. TCRdb re-called the multiplex PCR reads with MiXCR, one entry per CDR3 protein. The sample holds approximately 400,000 distinct CDR3 sequences, just under 25% seen once. Sequenced input: blood. Every receptor here comes from a man aged 50-60 years with Graves' hyperthyroidism.

The rearrangement joins TRBV11-2 to TRBJ2-1, with TRBD2 identical over 12 bases. With 5 bases clipped from V and 6 bases from J, the junction kept 5 bases outside the gene matches. The V gene's germline CDR1 is SGHAT and CDR2 FQNNGV. CDR3 length: 15 residues. The CDR3 reads CASSMLAGGGNEQFF. CDR3 bases: TGTGCCAGCAGCATGCTAGCGGGAGGGGGCAATGAGCAGTTCTTC.

This chain connects TRBV6-1 to TRBJ1-1; 8 positions agree with TRBD1. Trimming took 6 bases from V and 11 from J; bases not matched to a gene: 11. The CDR3 sequence is 13 residues long. Germline V lookup: CDR1 MNHNS, CDR2 SASEGT. The CDR3 bases are TGTGCCAGCAGCCTCGGACAGGGTCTGTATGCTTTCTTT. Translation gives CASSLGQGLYAFF.

The chain has TRBV2 and TRBJ2-3, with 7 positions matching TRBD2. The CDR3 runs to 15 residues. With V trimmed by 6 bases and J by 6 bases, 12 bases remained unmatched. Germline CDR1 SNHLY, CDR2 FYNNEI. The CDR3 nucleotides are TGTGCCAGCAGGAGGCTAGCGGCGCAAATTGATACGCAGTATTTT. It codes for CASRRLAAQIDTQYF.

This clonotype appeared a few times. V gene TRBV20-1 combines with J gene TRBJ1-2, with D tentatively TRBD1 (5 bases). The germline gives CDR1 DFQATT, CDR2 SNEGSKA (reference sequence). The ends were cut back, 3 bases at V and 8 bases at J, with 13 bases in the middle. The CDR3 is 12 residues long. The CDR3 coding sequence is TGCAGTGCTAGCGACAGCTTGGAGGGCTACACCTTC. Translating gives CSASDSLEGYTF.

The gene calls are TRBV29-1 and TRBJ1-1; D is unclear. Germline V CDR1 and CDR2: SQVTM, ANQGSEA. This CDR3 has 13 residues. Trimming removed 3 bases from V and 5 bases from J, with 13 bases in between. The CDR3 reads CSVDRQAGTEAFF. The CDR3 bases are TGCAGCGTTGATAGGCAGGCCGGGACTGAAGCTTTCTTT.

The V and J genes are TRBV7-9 and TRBJ1-1; D not certain. Germline CDR1 SEHNR, CDR2 FQNEAQ (reference sequence). The CDR3 is 14 amino acids. V was cut by 0 bases and J by 3 bases, with 8 bases left in between. The CDR3 DNA reads TGTGCCAGCAGCTTAGCGCGTCTGGACACTGAAGCTTTCTTT. Its protein product is CASSLARLDTEAFF.

The J gene is TRBJ2-7, the V gene TRBV20-1; TRBD2 matches 7 bases. V lost 1 base and J lost 5; bases outside the gene matches: 5. The CDR3 has 13 residues. Per germline, CDR1 DFQATT and CDR2 SNEGSKA (reference sequence). The CDR3 sequence is CSARVAGANEQYF. In DNA, the CDR3 is TGCAGTGCTAGAGTTGCGGGAGCTAACGAGCAGTACTTC.

The rearrangement joins TRBV6-1 to TRBJ1-5; D may be TRBD1 (5 bases). The CDR3 consists of 13 residues. The germline CDR1 and CDR2 sequences are MNHNS and SASEGT. V gave up 2 bases and J gave up 7 bases, with 9 bases separating them. CDR3 region: CASSEIRDQPQHF. CDR3 in DNA: TGTGCCAGCAGTGAAATCAGGGACCAGCCCCAGCATTTT.

This clonotype was detected a few times. The chain combines TRBV24-1 with TRBJ1-2, with TRBD1 matching over 9 bases. Germline CDR1 reads KGHDR; CDR2 reads SFDVKD. V shed 3 bases, J shed 7 bases, and the junction held 14 bases outside the gene matches. This CDR3 has 17 residues. In nucleotides, the CDR3 is TGTGCCACCAGTGATACCGCCCCCGGGACAGGGTCGAGTGGCTACACCTTC. This codes for CATSDTAPGTGSSGYTF.

This clonotype showed up many times. This chain joins TRBV28 and TRBJ2-1; TRBD2 aligns across 11 bases. V lost 4 bases to trimming and J lost 3 bases; unmatched junction nucleotides: 8. CDR3 length equals 17 residues. Germline V CDR1 and CDR2: MDHEN, SYDVKM. As DNA, the CDR3 is TGTGCCAGCAGTTCCCTCACTAGCGGGAGTGTCTACAATGAGCAGTTCTTC. It codes for CASSSLTSGSVYNEQFF.

The chain's CDR3 is CASSVTSGHSTDTQYF. In DNA, the CDR3 is TGTGCCAGCAGCGTGACTAGCGGACACAGCACAGATACGCAGTATTTT. The chain links TRBV9 to TRBJ2-3, with 9 bases lining up with TRBD2. Trimming removed 2 bases from V and 0 bases from J; junction bases left unmatched: 4. Germline CDR1 reads SGDLS; CDR2 reads YYNGEE. The CDR3 extends over 16 amino acids.

The chain couples TRBV20-1 to TRBJ2-5, with 10 positions matching TRBD2. CDR3 length equals 13 residues. Trimming removed 7 bases from V and 3 bases from J; junction bases left unmatched: 5. Germline V gene sequence: CDR1 DFQATT, CDR2 SNEGSKA (reference sequence). The CDR3 loop is CSGIAGGKETQYF. CDR3 nucleotide sequence: TGCAGTGGGATAGCGGGAGGTAAAGAGACCCAGTACTTC.

As for this clonotype: Relative to the germline gene, one junction end is altered; a read error may explain this. The rearrangement links TRBV5-6 to TRBJ2-1; D uncertain. This CDR3 contains 13 residues. Germline V gene data show CDR1 as SGHDT and CDR2 as YYEEEE. In DNA, the CDR3 is TGTGCCAGCACCTTGCCACCCTACAATGAGCAGTTCTTC. Translation gives CASTLPPYNEQFF.

This sequence joins TRBV6-1 and TRBJ1-5; D perhaps matches TRBD1 (6 bases). This CDR3 has 13 amino acids. CDR1 and CDR2 from the germline V gene are MNHNS and SASEGT. Trimming removed 7 bases at V and 6 bases at J, with 13 bases between. The CDR3 is CASTRQVGQPQHF. The CDR3 DNA is TGTGCCAGCACCCGACAGGTTGGTCAGCCCCAGCATTTT.

Only a few counts were recorded for this clonotype. Here the CDR3 DNA reads TGTGCCAGCAGCTTCTTTTCGGACAGGGACTACGAGCAGTACTTC. Translation: CASSFFSDRDYEQYF. The chain joins TRBV7-9 to TRBJ2-7; 8 bases fit TRBD1. The CDR3 totals 15 residues. Trimming cost V 3 bases and J 3 bases; bases outside gene matches: 7. Looked up from germline, CDR1 is SEHNR and CDR2 is FQNEAQ (reference sequence).

This clonotype has only one observation. The chain couples TRBV12-3 or TRBV12-4 to TRBJ2-5, with a weak D call TRBD1 (5 bases). The ends were cut back, 5 bases at V and 5 bases at J, with 9 bases in the middle. This CDR3 has 12 amino acids. CDR3 DNA: TGTGCCAGCAGTGTGACAGACGAGACCCAGTACTTC. Amino acids: CASSVTDETQYF.

This sequence joins TRBV20-1 and TRBJ2-1; 13 bases are shared with TRBD2. The V gene end was trimmed by 3 bases and the J gene end by 1 base; junction bases not matched to a gene: 0. The V gene's germline CDR1 is DFQATT and CDR2 SNEGSKA (reference sequence). The length of the CDR3 is 15 residues. Here the CDR3 reads CSARGLAGSYNEQFF. The CDR3 nucleotides read TGCAGTGCTAGGGGACTAGCGGGATCCTACAATGAGCAGTTCTTC.

This rearrangement joins TRBV28 to TRBJ1-1; a possible D gene is TRBD1 (6 bases). V was shortened by 5 bases and J by 5 bases, with 15 bases between the two germline ends. Germline-derived CDR1 and CDR2 are MDHEN and SYDVKM. This CDR3 is 14 amino acids long. This chain's CDR3 is CASSPQTRGTEAFF. The DNA of the CDR3 is TGTGCCAGCAGTCCCCAGACCAGGGGAACTGAAGCTTTCTTT.